This TCR beta chain is drawn from a study of T cell changes during pregnancy in multiple sclerosis. Method: immunoSEQ multiplex PCR; TCRdb's copy keeps in-frame clones and lacks some. The sample gives about 36,000 clones, about 89% of which show up once; approximately 10% is in the top ten. The CDR3 has 15 amino acids. V lost 6 bases to trimming and J lost 2 bases; unmatched junction nucleotides: 7. Germline lookup yields CDR1 MNHEY and CDR2 SMNVEV (reference sequence). The sample in question was CD8+ T cells from peripheral blood mononuclear cells, obtained in the third trimester of pregnancy. V is TRBV27 and J is TRBJ2-3; TRBD2 agrees at 8 bases. The clonotype was recovered from a female donor with multiple sclerosis, enrolled in a pregnancy study. The CDR3, as DNA: TGTGCCAGCAGCCAACTAGCGGTTCACACAGATACGCAGTATTTT. It specifies CASSQLAVHTDTQYF.